The 16 T cell receptor beta chains below all came from one sample that was sequenced in a study of T cell responses to AZD1222 COVID-19 vaccine. Assay used: immunoSEQ multiplex PCR; TCRdb lists only in-frame clones, some missing. The sample consists of some 140,000 clones, 88% of them appearing once. The sample consisted of peripheral blood, taken on day 0 of AZD1222 vaccination. These receptors all stem from an adult in good health.

The sample holds a few counts of this clone. The J gene is TRBJ1-2, the V gene TRBV10-3; the D gene is possibly TRBD1 (5 bases). There are 13 residues in the CDR3. V dropped 8 bases and J dropped 6 bases, with 16 bases sitting between them. From germline, CDR1 is ENHRY and CDR2 SYGVKD. For the CDR3, the DNA is TGTGCCATCCGGGGAGGGACGGCGGATGGCTACACCTTC. Its protein product is CAIRGGTADGYTF.

The rearrangement joins TRBV7-9 to TRBJ2-7, with 10 bases matching TRBD2. Germline V gives CDR1 SEHNR, CDR2 FQNEAQ (reference sequence). Trimming cost V 5 bases and J 5 bases; bases outside gene matches: 6. CDR3 length equals 14 residues. The CDR3: CASSPSGGIHEQYF. CDR3 sequence (DNA): TGTGCCAGCAGCCCTAGCGGGGGTATCCACGAGCAGTACTTC.

The chain employs TRBV2 and TRBJ1-5; perhaps TRBD1 as D (6 bases). CDR1 SNHLY and CDR2 FYNNEI come from the germline V gene. The germline V and J ends were trimmed by 6 bases and 6 bases, with 18 bases remaining between them. The CDR3 loop spans 15 amino acids. The CDR3 region is CASSMDSSIGQPQHF. The DNA of the CDR3 is TGTGCCAGCAGCATGGACAGCTCCATAGGTCAGCCCCAGCATTTT.

V and J are TRBV5-1 and TRBJ2-7; TRBD1 matches at 7 bases. After removal of 4 bases from V and 5 bases from J, the junction contained 3 bases not matched to a gene. Per the germline V gene, CDR1 is SGHRS and CDR2 is YFSETQ. This CDR3 has 12 amino acids. CDR3 bases: TGCGCCAGCAGCCCCACAGGGGACGAGCAGTACTTC. Its translation is CASSPTGDEQYF.

The table lists this clone with a count of one. The chain employs TRBV19 and TRBJ2-2; 7 positions agree with TRBD2. CDR3 size: 18 residues. Germline lookup yields CDR1 LNHDA and CDR2 SQIVND (reference sequence). J lost 1 base, V lost 4 bases, and 12 bases had no gene match. CDR3 bases: TGTGCCAGTAGTAGCGGGACTACCTTAACCCTGAACACCGGGGAGCTGTTTTTT. Translation gives CASSSGTTLTLNTGELFF.

This clone was seen just once. The chain couples TRBV5-6 to TRBJ1-2; a weak D match, TRBD1 (5 bases). Germline values: CDR1 SGHDT, CDR2 YYEEEE. Deletions cut 0 bases from V and 4 bases from J, with 10 bases between. The CDR3 runs 14 residues. CDR3 DNA sequence: TGTGCCAGCAGCTTGGTTGGGGCAAGCTATGGCTACACCTTC. Its translation is CASSLVGASYGYTF.

This sequence joins TRBV11-2 and TRBJ2-2; D is tentatively TRBD1 or TRBD2 (6 bases each). The CDR3 length is 14 residues. CDR1 is SGHAT and CDR2 is FQNNGV in the germline V gene. Deletions cut 1 base from V and 6 bases from J, with 9 bases between. The CDR3 reads CASSLAGGPGELFF. The CDR3 region has the DNA TGTGCCAGCAGCTTAGCTGGGGGGCCCGGGGAGCTGTTTTTT.

This clone was counted only a few times. This chain connects TRBV5-8 to TRBJ1-5; D may be TRBD1 (5 bases). The CDR3 sequence is 15 residues long. The V gene's germline CDR1 is SGHTS and CDR2 YDEGEE. Deletions cut 1 base from V and 4 bases from J, with 12 bases between. CDR3 sequence reads: CASSLSRGGNQPQHF. As DNA, the CDR3 is TGTGCCAGCAGCTTGTCTAGGGGAGGGAATCAGCCCCAGCATTTT.

This rearrangement joins TRBV24-1 to TRBJ2-3, with 11 positions matching TRBD2. Germline V gives CDR1 KGHDR, CDR2 SFDVKD. CDR3 size: 16 residues. V trimming: 4 bases; J trimming: 6 bases; junction bases outside the gene matches: 8. CDR3: CATSDASSGGSDTQYF. In DNA form, the CDR3 reads TGTGCCACCAGTGACGCATCTAGCGGGGGGTCGGATACGCAGTATTTT.

The chain employs TRBV19 and TRBJ1-2; no clear D gene. CDR3 size: 14 residues. Germline V gene lookup returns CDR1 LNHDA and CDR2 SQIVND (reference sequence). The V and J ends lost 1 base and 5 bases respectively, with 11 bases between them. The CDR3 nucleotides are TGTGCCAGTAGTATAGGTAGCGGGGAGTATGGCTACACCTTC. Encoded protein: CASSIGSGEYGYTF.

The J gene is TRBJ2-3, the V gene TRBV5-6; possible D gene TRBD2, 5 bases. The V and J ends lost 3 bases and 2 bases respectively, with 16 bases between them. Germline V lookup: CDR1 SGHDT, CDR2 YYEEEE. The CDR3 sequence is 16 residues long. CDR3: CASSSYAVGDTDTQYF. DNA of the CDR3: TGTGCCAGCAGCTCCTACGCGGTGGGAGACACAGATACGCAGTATTTT.

This chain joins TRBV18 and TRBJ2-2; 10 positions match TRBD1. Looked up from germline, CDR1 is KGHSH and CDR2 is LQKENI. The CDR3 length is 16 residues. The V gene end was trimmed by 3 bases and the J gene end by 5 bases; junction bases not matched to a gene: 6. DNA of the CDR3: TGTGCCAGCTCACCTCCGGGACAGGGGATGACCGGGGAGCTGTTTTTT. The encoded protein is CASSPPGQGMTGELFF.

This clone was recorded a few times. This CDR3 reads CASSEYGGANTGELFF. In DNA, the CDR3 is TGCGCCAGCAGTGAGTACGGGGGGGCGAACACCGGGGAGCTGTTTTTT. This chain uses TRBV10-1 with TRBJ2-2; TRBD2 agrees at 8 bases. V was clipped by 1 base and J by 0 bases; unmatched bases: 1. Germline CDR1 is WNHNN and CDR2 is SYGVQD (reference sequence). CDR3 size: 16 residues.

The V call is TRBV9, the J call TRBJ1-1; weak D call: TRBD1 (6 bases). V was trimmed by 3 bases and J by 5 bases, leaving 17 bases between them. This CDR3 comprises 15 residues. Germline CDR1 and CDR2: SGDLS and YYNGEE. The CDR3 sequence: CASSGGGGITTEAFF. The CDR3 DNA reads TGTGCCAGCAGCGGAGGGGGAGGTATTACGACTGAAGCTTTCTTT.

This chain joins TRBV7-3 and TRBJ2-1; D is unclear. The V and J ends lost 2 bases and 5 bases respectively, with 7 bases between them. In germline, CDR1 is SGHTA, CDR2 FQGTGA. This CDR3 has 13 amino acids. CDR3 nucleotides: TGTGCCAGCAGCTTAGGGCCAAACAATGAGCAGTTCTTC. As protein: CASSLGPNNEQFF.

The rearrangement links TRBV10-3 to TRBJ2-7, with D hard to call. V lost 6 bases to trimming and J lost 2 bases, with 5 bases between them. This CDR3 has 11 amino acids. Germline V CDR1 and CDR2: ENHRY, SYGVKD. CDR3 DNA: TGTGCCATCAGCACAGCCTACGAGCAGTACTTC. Translating gives CAISTAYEQYF.